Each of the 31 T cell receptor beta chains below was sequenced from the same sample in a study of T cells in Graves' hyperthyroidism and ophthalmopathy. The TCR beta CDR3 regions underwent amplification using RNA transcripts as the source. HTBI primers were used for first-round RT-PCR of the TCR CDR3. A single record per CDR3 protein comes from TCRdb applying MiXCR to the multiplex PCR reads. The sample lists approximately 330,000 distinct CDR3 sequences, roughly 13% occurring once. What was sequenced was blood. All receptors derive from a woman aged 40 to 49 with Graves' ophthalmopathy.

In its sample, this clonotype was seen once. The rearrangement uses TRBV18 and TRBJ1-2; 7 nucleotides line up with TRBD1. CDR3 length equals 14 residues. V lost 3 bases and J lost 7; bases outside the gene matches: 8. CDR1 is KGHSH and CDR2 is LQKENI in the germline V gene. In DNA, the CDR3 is TGTGCCAGCTCACCTCTAGGGCAGGGGGGTGGCTACACCTTC. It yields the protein CASSPLGQGGGYTF.

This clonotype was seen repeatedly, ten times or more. The CDR3 reads CASSEVGGGETQYF. CDR3 nucleotide sequence: TGTGCCAGCAGTGAGGTGGGAGGGGGCGAGACCCAGTACTTC. The chain carries TRBV2 and TRBJ2-5, with D perhaps being TRBD1 or TRBD2 (7 bases each). Germline-derived CDR1 and CDR2 are SNHLY and FYNNEI. V shed 3 bases and J shed 5 bases, with 13 bases lying between them. The CDR3 totals 14 residues.

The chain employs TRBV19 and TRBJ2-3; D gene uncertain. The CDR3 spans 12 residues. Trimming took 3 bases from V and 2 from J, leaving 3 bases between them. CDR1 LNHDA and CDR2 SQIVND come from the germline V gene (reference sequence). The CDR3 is CASSMATDTQYF. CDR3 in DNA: TGTGCCAGTAGTATGGCCACAGATACGCAGTATTTT.

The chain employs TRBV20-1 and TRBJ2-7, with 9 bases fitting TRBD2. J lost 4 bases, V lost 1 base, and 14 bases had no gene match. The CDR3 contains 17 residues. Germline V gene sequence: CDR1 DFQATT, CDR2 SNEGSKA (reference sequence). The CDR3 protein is CSARVPVAGAPGYEQYF. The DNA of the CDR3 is TGCAGTGCTAGAGTGCCCGTAGCGGGGGCCCCGGGTTACGAGCAGTACTTC.

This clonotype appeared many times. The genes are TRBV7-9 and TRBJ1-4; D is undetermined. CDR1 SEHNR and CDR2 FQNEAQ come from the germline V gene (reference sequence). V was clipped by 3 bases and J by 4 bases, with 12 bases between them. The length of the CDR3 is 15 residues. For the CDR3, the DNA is TGTGCCAGCAGCTTTGGCGGGGATGATAATGAAAAACTGTTTTTT. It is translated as CASSFGGDDNEKLFF.

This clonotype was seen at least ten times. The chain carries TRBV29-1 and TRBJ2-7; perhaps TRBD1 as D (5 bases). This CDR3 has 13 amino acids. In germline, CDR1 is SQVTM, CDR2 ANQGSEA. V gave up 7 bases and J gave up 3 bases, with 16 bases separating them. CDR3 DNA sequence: TGCAGCGCAGGGAATCCCTATGACTACGAGCAGTACTTC. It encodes CSAGNPYDYEQYF.

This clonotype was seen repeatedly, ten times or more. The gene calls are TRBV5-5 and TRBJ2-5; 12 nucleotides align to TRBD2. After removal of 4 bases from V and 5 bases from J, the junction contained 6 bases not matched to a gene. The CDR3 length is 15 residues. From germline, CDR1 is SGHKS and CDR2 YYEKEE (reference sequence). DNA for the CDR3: TGTGCCAGCAGCGATAGACTAGCGGGAGTGGAGACCCAGTACTTC. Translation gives CASSDRLAGVETQYF. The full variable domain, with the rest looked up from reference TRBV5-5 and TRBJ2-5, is DAGVTQSPTHLIKTRGQQVTLRCSPISGHKSVSWYQQVLGQGPQFIFQYYEKEERGRGNFPDRFSARQFPNYSSELNVNALLLGDSALYLCASSDRLAGVETQYFGPGTRLLVL.

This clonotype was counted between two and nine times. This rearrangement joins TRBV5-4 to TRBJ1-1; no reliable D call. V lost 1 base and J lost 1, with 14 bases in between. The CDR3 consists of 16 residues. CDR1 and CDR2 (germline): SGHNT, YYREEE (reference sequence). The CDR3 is CASSLYPGWGNTEAFF. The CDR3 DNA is TGTGCCAGCAGCTTGTACCCGGGTTGGGGGAACACTGAAGCTTTCTTT.

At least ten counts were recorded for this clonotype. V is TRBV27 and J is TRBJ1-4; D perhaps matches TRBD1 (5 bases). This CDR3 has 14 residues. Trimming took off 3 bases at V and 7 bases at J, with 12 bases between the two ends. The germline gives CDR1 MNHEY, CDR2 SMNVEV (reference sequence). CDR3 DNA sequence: TGTGCCAGCAGTTTGGAGGGGCTTGGTGAAAAACTGTTTTTT. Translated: CASSLEGLGEKLFF. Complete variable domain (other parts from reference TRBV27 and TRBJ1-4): EAQVTQNPRYLITVTGKKLTVTCSQNMNHEYMSWYRQDPGLGLRQIYYSMNVEVTDKGDVPEGYKVSRKEKRNFPLILESPSPNQTSLYFCASSLEGLGEKLFFGSGTQLSVL.

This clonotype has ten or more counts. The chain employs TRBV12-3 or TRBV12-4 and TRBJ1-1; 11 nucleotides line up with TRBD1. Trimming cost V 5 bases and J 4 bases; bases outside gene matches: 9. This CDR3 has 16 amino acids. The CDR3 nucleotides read TGTGCCAGCAGTCACGGACAGGGGGCGCTGAGCACTGAAGCTTTCTTT. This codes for CASSHGQGALSTEAFF.

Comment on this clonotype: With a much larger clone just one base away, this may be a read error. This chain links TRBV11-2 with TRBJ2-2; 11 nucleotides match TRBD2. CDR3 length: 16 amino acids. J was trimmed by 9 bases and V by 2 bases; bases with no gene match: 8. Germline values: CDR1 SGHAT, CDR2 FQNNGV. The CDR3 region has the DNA TGTGCCAGCAGCTTAACGGGACTAGCGGCAACCAGGGAGCTGTTTTTT. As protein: CASSLTGLAATRELFF.

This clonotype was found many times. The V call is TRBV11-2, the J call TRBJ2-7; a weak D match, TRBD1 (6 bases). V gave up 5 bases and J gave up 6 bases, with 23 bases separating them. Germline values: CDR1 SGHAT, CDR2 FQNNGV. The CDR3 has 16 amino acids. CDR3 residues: CASSEGGWPRPGEQYF. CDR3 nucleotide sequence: TGTGCCAGCAGCGAAGGGGGTTGGCCTAGGCCTGGCGAGCAGTACTTC.

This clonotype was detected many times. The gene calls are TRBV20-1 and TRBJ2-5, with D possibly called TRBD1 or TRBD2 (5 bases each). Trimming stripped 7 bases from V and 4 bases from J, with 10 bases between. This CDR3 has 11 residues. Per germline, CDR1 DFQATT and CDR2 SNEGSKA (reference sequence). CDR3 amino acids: CSGGRGETQYF. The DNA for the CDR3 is TGCAGTGGGGGACGTGGAGAGACCCAGTACTTC.

The CDR3 bases are TGTGCCAGTAGTAGTATCAGCAATCAGTTCTTC. Protein: CASSSISNQFF. V usage is TRBV19 and J usage is TRBJ2-1, with D uncertain. Trimming removed 4 bases at V and 13 bases at J, with 11 bases between. The V gene's germline CDR1 is LNHDA and CDR2 SQIVND (reference sequence). The length of the CDR3 is 11 residues. The full variable domain, completed using reference TRBV19 and TRBJ2-1, is DGGITQSPKYLFRKEGQNVTLSCEQNLNHDAMYWYRQDPGQGLRLIYYSQIVNDFQKGDIAEGYSVSREKKESFPLTVTSAQKNPTAFYLCASSSISNQFFGPGTRLTVL.

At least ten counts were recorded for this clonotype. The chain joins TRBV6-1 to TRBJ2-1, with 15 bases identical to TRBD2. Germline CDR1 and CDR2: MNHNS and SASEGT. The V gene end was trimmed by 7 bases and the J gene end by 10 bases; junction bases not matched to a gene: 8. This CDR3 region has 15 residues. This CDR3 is CASTRTSGGVWEQFF. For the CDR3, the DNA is TGTGCCAGCACCAGGACTAGCGGGGGGGTCTGGGAGCAGTTCTTC.

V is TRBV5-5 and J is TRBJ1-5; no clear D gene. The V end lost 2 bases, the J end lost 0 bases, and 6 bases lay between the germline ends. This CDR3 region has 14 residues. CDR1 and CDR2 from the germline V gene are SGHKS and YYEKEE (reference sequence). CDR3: CASSFFSSNQPQHF. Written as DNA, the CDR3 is TGTGCCAGCAGCTTTTTCTCTAGCAATCAGCCCCAGCATTTT.

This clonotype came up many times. The CDR3 spells CASSLNYNYGYTF. In DNA form, the CDR3 reads TGTGCCAGCAGCTTAAATTATAACTATGGCTACACCTTC. The J gene is TRBJ1-2, the V gene TRBV7-6, with unresolved D. V lost 2 bases and J lost 1, with 5 bases in between. Per germline, CDR1 SGHVS and CDR2 FNYEAQ. CDR3 length: 13 amino acids.

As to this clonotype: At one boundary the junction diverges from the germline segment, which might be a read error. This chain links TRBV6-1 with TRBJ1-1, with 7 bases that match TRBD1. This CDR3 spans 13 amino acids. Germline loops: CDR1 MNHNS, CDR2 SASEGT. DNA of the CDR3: TGTGCCAGCAGAGAAGGGGGCTACACTGAAGCTTTCTTT. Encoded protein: CASREGGYTEAFF.

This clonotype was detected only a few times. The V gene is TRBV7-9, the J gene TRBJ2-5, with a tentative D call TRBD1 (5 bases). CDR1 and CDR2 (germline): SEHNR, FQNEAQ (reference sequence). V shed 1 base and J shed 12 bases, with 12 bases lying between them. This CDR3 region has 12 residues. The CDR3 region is CASSLGAGNEYF. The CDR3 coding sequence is TGTGCCAGCAGCTTAGGTGCAGGGAATGAGTACTTC. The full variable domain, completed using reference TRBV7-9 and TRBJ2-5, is DTGVSQNPRHKITKRGQNVTFRCDPISEHNRLYWYRQTLGQGPEFLTYFQNEAQLEKSRLLSDRFSAERPKGSFSTLEIQRTEQGDSAMYLCASSLGAGNEYFGPGTRLLVL.

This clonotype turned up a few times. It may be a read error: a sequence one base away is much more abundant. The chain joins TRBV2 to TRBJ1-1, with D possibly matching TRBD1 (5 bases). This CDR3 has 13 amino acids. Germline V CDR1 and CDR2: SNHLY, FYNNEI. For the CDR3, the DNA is TGTGCCAGCACTTGGGGCGGAAACACTAAAGCTTTCTTT. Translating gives CASTWGGNTKAFF. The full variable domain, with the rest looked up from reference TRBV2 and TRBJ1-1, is EPEVTQTPSHQVTQMGQEVILRCVPISNHLYFYWYRQILGQKVEFLVSFYNNEISEKSEIFDDQFSVERPDGSNFTLKIRSTKLEDSAMYFCASTWGGNTKAFFGQGTRLTVV.

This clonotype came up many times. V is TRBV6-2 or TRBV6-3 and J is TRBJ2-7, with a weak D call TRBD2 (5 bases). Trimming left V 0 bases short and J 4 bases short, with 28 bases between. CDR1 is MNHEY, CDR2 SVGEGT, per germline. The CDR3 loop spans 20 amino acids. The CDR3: CASSYSDGLEKNLDFYEQYF. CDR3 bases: TGTGCCAGCAGTTACTCTGATGGACTGGAAAAGAATCTGGATTTTTACGAGCAGTACTTC.

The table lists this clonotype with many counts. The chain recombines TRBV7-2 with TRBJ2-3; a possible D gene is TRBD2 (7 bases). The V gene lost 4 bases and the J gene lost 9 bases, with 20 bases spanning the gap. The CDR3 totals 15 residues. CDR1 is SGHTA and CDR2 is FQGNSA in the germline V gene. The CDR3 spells CASSSRGGGGSTQYF. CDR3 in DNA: TGTGCCAGCAGCTCGAGGGGGGGGGGGGGAAGCACGCAGTATTTT.

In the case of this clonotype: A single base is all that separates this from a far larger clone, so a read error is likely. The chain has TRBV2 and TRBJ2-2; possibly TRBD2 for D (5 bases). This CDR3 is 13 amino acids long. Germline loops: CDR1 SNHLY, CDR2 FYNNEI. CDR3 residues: CASSVGNTGELLF. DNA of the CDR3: TGTGCCAGCAGCGTGGGGAACACCGGGGAGCTGCTTTTT.

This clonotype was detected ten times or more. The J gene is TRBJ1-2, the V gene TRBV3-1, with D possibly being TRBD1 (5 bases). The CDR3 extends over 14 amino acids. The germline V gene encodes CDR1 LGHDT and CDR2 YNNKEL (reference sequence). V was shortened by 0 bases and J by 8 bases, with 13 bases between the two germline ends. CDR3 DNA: TGTGCCAGCAGCCAAGATTGGCAGGGACGCGGCTACACCTTC. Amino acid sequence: CASSQDWQGRGYTF.

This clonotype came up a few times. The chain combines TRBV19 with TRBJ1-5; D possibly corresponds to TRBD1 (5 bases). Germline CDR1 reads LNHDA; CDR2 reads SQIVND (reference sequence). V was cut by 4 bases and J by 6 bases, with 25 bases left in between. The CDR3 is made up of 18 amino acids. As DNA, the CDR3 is TGTGCCAGTAGTAAACGGGGCTCAACCGGGACTGGTCGTCAGCCCCAGCATTTT. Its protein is CASSKRGSTGTGRQPQHF. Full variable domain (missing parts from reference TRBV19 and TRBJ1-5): DGGITQSPKYLFRKEGQNVTLSCEQNLNHDAMYWYRQDPGQGLRLIYYSQIVNDFQKGDIAEGYSVSREKKESFPLTVTSAQKNPTAFYLCASSKRGSTGTGRQPQHFGDGTRLSIL.

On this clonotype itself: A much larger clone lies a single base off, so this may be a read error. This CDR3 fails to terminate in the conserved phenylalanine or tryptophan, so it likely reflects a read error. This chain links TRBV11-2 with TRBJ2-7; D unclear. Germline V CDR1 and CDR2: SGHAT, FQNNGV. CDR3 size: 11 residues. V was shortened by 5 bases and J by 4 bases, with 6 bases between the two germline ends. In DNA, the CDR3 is TGTGCCAGCAGCACTCTTTACGAGCAGTACTTG. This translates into CASSTLYEQYL.

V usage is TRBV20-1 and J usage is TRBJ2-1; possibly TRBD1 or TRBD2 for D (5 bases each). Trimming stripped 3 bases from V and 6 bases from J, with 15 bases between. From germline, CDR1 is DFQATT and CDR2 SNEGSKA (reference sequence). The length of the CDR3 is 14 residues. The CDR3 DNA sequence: TGCAGTGCTAGGCACGGGGCGACAGTCAATGAGCAGTTCTTC. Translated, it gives CSARHGATVNEQFF.

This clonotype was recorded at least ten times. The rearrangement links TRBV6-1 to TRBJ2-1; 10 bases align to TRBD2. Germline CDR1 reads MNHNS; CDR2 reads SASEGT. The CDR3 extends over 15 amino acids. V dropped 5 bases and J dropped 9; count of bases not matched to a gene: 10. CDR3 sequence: CASSSLGTSEFEQFF. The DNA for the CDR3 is TGTGCCAGCAGTTCCCTGGGGACTAGCGAGTTTGAGCAGTTCTTC.

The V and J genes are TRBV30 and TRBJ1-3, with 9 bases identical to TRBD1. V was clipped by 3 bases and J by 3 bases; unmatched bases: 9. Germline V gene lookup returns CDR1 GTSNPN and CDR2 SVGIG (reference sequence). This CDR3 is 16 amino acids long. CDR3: CAWSQNRGRGGNTIYF. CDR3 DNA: TGTGCCTGGAGCCAAAACAGGGGGCGCGGTGGAAACACCATATATTTT. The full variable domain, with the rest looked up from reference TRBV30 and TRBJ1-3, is SQTIHQWPATLVQPVGSPLSLECTVEGTSNPNLYWYRQAAGRGLQLLFYSVGIGQISSEVPQNLSASRPQDRQFILSSKKLLLSDSGFYLCAWSQNRGRGGNTIYFGEGSWLTVV.

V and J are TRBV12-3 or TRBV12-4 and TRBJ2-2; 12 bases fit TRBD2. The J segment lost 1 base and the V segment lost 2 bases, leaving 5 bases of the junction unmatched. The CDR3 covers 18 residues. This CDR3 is CASSLSQTSGGNTGELFF. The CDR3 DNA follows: TGTGCCAGCAGTTTAAGTCAGACTAGCGGGGGGAACACCGGGGAGCTGTTTTTT.

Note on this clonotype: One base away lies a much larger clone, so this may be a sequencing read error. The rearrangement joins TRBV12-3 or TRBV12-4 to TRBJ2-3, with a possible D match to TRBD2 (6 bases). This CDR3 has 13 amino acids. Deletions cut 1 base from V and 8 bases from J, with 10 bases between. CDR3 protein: CASSLGGGGTQYF. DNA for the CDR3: TGTGCCAGCAGTTTAGGGGGAGGTGGTACGCAGTATTTT.